This T cell receptor beta chain emerged from a study of CD8+CD57+ T cells in acquired aplastic anemia. Across the whole study: Sorted CD4+ and CD8+ cells yielded about 3.1 ug of DNA on average.

Genomic DNA served as template for TCR beta VDJ and CDR3 profiling. Each CDR3 protein gets one entry after TCRdb re-called the reads with MiXCR. Among 300,000 or so distinct CDR3 sequences listed, 55% to 65% were seen once. This CDR3 comprises 16 residues. Germline trimming cut 3 bases from V and 0 bases from J; bases unmatched to any gene: 8. Germline V lookup: CDR1 SGHTA, CDR2 FQGNSA. Ten or more counts support this clonotype. Its target is unknown. Broader study findings: Researchers reported that CD8+ Simpson's diversity was not significantly different in patients versus controls. Shared by patients and controls, around 27 CD8+ CDR3s were abundant in patients.

The receptor was derived from a human donor with severe aplastic anemia or a healthy control (not recorded which). Sequenced: sorted CD4+, CD8+, or CD8+CD57+ T cells (not recorded which) from PBMCs. The rearrangement uses TRBV7-2 and TRBJ2-7; 7 nucleotides match TRBD2. Written as DNA, the CDR3 is TGTGCCAGCAGCTTGGGGCTAGCGGATAGCTCCTACGAGCAGTACTTC. The encoded protein is CASSLGLADSSYEQYF.